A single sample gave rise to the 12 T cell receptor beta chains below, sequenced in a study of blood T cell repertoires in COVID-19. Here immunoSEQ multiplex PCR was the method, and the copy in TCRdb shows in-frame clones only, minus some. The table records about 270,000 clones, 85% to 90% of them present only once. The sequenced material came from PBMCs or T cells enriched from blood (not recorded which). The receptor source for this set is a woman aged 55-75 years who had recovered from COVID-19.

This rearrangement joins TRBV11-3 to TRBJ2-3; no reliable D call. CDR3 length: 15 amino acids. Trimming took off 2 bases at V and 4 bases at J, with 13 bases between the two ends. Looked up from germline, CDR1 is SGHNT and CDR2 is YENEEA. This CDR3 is CASSLSDHAADTQYF. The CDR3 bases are TGTGCCAGCAGCTTAAGCGACCATGCGGCAGATACGCAGTATTTT.

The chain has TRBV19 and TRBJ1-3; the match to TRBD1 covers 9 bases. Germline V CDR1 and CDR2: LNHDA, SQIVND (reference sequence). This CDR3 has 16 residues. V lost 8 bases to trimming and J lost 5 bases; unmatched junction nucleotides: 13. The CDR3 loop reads CASAAHRGLGRNTIYF. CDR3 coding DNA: TGTGCCAGTGCGGCCCACAGGGGGCTTGGGAGAAACACCATATATTTT. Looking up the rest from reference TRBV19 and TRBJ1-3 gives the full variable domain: DGGITQSPKYLFRKEGQNVTLSCEQNLNHDAMYWYRQDPGQGLRLIYYSQIVNDFQKGDIAEGYSVSREKKESFPLTVTSAQKNPTAFYLCASAAHRGLGRNTIYFGEGSWLTVV.

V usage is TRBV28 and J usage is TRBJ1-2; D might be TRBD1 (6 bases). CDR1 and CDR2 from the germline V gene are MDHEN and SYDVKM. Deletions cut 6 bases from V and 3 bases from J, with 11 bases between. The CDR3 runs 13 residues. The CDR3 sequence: CASRTGTYYGYTF. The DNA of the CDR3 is TGTGCCAGCAGGACCGGGACATACTATGGCTACACCTTC.

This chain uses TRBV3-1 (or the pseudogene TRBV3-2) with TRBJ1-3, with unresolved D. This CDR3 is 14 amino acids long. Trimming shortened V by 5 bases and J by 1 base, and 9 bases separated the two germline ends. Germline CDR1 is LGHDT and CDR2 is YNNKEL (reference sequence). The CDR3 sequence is CASSVRESGNTIYF. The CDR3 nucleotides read TGTGCCAGCAGCGTTCGGGAATCTGGAAACACCATATATTTT.

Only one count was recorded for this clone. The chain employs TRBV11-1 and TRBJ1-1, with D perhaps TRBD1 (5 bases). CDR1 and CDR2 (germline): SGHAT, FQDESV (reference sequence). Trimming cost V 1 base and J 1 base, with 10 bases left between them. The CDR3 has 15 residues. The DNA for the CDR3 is TGTGCCAGCAGCTTAGGAGGGAGGGGGAACACTGAAGCTTTCTTT. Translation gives CASSLGGRGNTEAFF.

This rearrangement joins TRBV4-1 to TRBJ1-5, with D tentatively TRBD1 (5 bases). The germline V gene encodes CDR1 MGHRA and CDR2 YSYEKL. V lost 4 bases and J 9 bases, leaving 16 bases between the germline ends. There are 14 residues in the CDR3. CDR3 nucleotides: TGCGCCAGCAGCCTGGGGGGGGGAGATCGGCCCCAGCATTTT. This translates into CASSLGGGDRPQHF.

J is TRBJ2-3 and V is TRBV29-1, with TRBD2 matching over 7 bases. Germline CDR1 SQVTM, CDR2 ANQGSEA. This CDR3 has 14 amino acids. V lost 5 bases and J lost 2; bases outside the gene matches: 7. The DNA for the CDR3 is TGCAGCGTTCGGCTAGCGGTGATCACAGATACGCAGTATTTT. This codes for CSVRLAVITDTQYF.

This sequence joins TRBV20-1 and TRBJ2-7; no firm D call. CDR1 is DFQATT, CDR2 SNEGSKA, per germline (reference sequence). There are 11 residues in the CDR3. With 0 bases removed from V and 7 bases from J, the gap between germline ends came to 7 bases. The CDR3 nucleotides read TGCAGTGCTAGAGATAATTCTGAGCAGTACTTC. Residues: CSARDNSEQYF.

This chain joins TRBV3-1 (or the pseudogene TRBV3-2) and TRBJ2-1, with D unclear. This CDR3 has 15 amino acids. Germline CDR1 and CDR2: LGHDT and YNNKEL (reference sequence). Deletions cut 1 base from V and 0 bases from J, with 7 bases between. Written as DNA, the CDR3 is TGTGCCAGCAGCCAAGTTTCGAGCTCCTACAATGAGCAGTTCTTC. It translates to CASSQVSSSYNEQFF.

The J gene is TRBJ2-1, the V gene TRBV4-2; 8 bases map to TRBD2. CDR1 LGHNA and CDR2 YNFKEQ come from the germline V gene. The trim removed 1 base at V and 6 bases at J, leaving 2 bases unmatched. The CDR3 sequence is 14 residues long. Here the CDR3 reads CASSQVSGSNEQFF. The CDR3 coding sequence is TGTGCCAGCAGCCAAGTCAGCGGGAGCAATGAGCAGTTCTTC.

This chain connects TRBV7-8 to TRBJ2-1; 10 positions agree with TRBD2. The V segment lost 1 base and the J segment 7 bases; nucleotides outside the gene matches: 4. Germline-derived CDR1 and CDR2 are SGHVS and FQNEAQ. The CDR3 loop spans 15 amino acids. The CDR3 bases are TGTGCCAGCAGCTTAGGGACTAGCGGTTCGAATGAGCAGTTCTTC. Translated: CASSLGTSGSNEQFF.

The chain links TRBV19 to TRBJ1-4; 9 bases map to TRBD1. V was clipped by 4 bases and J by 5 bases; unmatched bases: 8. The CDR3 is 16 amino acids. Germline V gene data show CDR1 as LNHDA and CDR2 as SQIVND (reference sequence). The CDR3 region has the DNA TGTGCCAGTAGTAGCATTACCGGGACAGGGAATGAAAAACTGTTTTTT. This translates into CASSSITGTGNEKLFF.